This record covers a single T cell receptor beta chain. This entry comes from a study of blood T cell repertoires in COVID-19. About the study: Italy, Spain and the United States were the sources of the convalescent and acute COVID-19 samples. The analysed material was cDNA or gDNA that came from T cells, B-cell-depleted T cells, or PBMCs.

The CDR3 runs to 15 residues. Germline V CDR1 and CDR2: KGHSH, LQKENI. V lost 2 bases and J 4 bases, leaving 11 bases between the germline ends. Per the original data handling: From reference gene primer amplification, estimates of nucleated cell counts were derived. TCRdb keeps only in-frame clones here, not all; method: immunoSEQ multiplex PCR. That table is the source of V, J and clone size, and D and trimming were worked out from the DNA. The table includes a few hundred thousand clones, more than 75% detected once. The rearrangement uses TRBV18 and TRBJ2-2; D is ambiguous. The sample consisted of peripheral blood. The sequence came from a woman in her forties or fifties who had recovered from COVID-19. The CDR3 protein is CASSPSSVTTGELFF. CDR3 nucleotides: TGTGCCAGCTCACCATCGTCGGTTACCACCGGGGAGCTGTTTTTT.